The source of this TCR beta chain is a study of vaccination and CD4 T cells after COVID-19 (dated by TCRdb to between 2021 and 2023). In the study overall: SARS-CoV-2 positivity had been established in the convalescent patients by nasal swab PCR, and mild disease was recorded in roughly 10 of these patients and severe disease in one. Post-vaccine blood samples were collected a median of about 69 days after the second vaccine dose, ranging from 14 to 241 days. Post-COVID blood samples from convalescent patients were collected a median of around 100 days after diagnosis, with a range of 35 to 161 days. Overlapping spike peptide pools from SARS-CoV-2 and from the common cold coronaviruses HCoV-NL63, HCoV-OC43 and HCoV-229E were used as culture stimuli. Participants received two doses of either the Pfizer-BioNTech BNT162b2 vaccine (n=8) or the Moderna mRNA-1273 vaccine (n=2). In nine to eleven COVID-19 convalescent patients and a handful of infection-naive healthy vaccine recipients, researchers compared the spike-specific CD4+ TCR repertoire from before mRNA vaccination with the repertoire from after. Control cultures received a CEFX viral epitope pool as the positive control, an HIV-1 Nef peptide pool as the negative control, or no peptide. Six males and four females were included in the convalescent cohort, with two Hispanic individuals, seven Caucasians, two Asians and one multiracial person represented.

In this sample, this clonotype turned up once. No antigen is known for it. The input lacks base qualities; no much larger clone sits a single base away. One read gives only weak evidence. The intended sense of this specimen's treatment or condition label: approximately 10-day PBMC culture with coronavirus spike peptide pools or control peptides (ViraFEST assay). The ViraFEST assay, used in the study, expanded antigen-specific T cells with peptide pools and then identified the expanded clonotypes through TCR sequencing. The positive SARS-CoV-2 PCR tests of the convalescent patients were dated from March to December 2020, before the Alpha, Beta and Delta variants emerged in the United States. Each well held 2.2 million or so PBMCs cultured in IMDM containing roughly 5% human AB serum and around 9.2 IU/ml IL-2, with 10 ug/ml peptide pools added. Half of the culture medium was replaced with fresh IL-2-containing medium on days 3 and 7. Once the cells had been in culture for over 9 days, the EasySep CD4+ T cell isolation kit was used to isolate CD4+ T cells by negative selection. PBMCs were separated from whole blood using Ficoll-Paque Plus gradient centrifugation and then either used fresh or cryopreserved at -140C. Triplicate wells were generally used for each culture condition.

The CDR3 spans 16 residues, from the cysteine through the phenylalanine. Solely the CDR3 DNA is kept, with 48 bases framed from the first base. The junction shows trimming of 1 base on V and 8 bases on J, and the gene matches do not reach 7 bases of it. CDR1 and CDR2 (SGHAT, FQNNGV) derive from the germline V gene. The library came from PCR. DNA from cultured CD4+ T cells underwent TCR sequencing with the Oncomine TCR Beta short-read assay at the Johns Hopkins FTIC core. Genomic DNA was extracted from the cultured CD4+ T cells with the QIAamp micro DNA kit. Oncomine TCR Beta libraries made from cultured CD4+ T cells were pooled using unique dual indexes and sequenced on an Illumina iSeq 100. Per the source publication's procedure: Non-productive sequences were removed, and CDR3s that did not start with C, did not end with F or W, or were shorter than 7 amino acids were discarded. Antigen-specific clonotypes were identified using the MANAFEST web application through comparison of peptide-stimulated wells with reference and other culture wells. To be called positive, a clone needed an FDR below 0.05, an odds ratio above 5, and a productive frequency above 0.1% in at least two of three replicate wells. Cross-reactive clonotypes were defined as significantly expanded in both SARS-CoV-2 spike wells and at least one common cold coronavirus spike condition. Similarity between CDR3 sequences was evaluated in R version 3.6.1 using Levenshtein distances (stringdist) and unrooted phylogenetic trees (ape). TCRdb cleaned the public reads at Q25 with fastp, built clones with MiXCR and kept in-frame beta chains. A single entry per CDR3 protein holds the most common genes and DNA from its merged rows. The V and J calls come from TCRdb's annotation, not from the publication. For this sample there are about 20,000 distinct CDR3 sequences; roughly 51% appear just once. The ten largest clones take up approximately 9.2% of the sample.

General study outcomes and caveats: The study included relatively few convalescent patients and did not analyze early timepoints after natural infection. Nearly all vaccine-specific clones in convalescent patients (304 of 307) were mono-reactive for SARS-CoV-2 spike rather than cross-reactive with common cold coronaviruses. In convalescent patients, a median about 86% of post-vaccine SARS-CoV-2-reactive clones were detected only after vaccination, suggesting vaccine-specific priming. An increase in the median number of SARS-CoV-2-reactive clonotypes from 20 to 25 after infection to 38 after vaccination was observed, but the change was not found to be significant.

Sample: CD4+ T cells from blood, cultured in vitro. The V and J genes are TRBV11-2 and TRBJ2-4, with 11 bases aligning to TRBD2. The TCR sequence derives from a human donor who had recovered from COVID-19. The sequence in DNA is TGTGCCAGCAGCTTAGTGAGGGGTAGCGGGAGGGACATTCAGTACTTC. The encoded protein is CASSLVRGSGRDIQYF.